These 3 T cell receptor beta chains originate from one sample sequenced in a study of Graves' ophthalmopathy and Graves' hyperthyroidism. Transcripts of RNA were the source for amplifying TCR beta CDR3 regions. HTBI-primed first-round RT-PCR preceded second-round multiplex PCR. Each CDR3 protein gets one entry after TCRdb re-called the multiplex PCR reads with MiXCR. The sample lists under 350,000 distinct CDR3 sequences; 17% were seen once. What was sequenced was peripheral blood. The receptor source for this set is an adult man with Graves' ophthalmopathy.

This clonotype was seen repeatedly, ten times or more. V usage is TRBV7-9 and J usage is TRBJ2-7; tentative D call: TRBD2 (5 bases). The V gene lost 5 bases and the J gene lost 7 bases, with 9 bases spanning the gap. The CDR3 loop spans 11 amino acids. CDR1 is SEHNR, CDR2 FQNEAQ, per germline (reference sequence). CDR3 sequence (DNA): TGTGCCAGCAGCCCTACGGGGGAGCAGTACTTC. This codes for CASSPTGEQYF.

The chain recombines TRBV6-1 with TRBJ1-2; tentatively, D is TRBD1 (6 bases). The CDR3 totals 12 residues. CDR1 is MNHNS, CDR2 SASEGT, per germline. The V end lost 7 bases, the J end lost 4 bases, and 10 bases lay between the germline ends. CDR3 region: CASTPDSYGYTF. As DNA, the CDR3 is TGTGCCAGCACCCCGGACAGCTATGGCTACACCTTC.

This clonotype has only one observation. The chain uses TRBV28 and TRBJ1-2; D unclear. Per the germline V gene, CDR1 is MDHEN and CDR2 is SYDVKM. V was shortened by 6 bases and J by 0 bases, with 8 bases between the two germline ends. The CDR3 loop spans 13 amino acids. In DNA form, the CDR3 reads TGTGCCAGCAGCCCACCAACTAACTATGGCTACACCTTC. Its protein product is CASSPPTNYGYTF.